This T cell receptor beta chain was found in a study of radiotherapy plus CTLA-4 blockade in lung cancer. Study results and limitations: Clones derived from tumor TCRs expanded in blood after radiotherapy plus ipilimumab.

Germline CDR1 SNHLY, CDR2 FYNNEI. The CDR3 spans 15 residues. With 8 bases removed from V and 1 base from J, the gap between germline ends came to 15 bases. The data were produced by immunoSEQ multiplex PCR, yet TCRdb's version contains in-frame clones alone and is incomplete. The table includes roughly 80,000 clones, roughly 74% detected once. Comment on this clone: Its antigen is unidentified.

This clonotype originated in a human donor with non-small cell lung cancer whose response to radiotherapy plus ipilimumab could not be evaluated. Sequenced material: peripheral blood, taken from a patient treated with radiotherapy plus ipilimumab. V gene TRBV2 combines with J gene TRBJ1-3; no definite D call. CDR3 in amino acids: CASGVGVGSGNTIYF. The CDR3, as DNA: TGTGCCAGCGGGGTCGGGGTAGGGTCTGGAAACACCATATATTTT.